Presented here are 18 T cell receptor beta chains from one specimen sequenced in a study of shared clonotypes between healthy human individuals. Sequencing was performed with immunoSEQ multiplex PCR; in TCRdb, only in-frame clones are kept and a portion is missing. Of millions of clones in the sample, approximately 90% are singletons; the top ten hold roughly 0.15%. Sequenced sample: naive CD4+ T cells sorted from blood. The subset denotes: CD45RA+ positively selected. Receptors were obtained from a man aged 18 to 35 in good health.

Of note for this clone: At the DNA level, this CDR3 is encoded by other sequences in the same sample as well. The genes are TRBV5-1 and TRBJ2-2, with D possibly TRBD2 on 6 matching bases. The CDR3 is 14 residues long. V gave up 4 bases and J gave up 1 base, with 8 bases separating them. CDR1 is SGHRS, CDR2 YFSETQ, per germline. CDR3 coding DNA: TGCGCCAGCAGCCCGGAGGGGAACACCGGGGAGCTGTTTTTT. Protein product: CASSPEGNTGELFF.

This clone was observed a handful of times. Distinct nucleotide sequences in the sample also encode this CDR3. The chain combines TRBV11-2 with TRBJ2-5; TRBD2 matches at 7 bases. Trimming at V came to 1 base and at J to 1 base, leaving 0 bases not matched to a gene. The CDR3 totals 14 residues. CDR1 SGHAT and CDR2 FQNNGV come from the germline V gene. CDR3 DNA sequence: TGTGCCAGCAGCTTAGGGGGGGGCCAAGAGACCCAGTACTTC. Encoded protein: CASSLGGGQETQYF.

The V and J genes are TRBV6-6 and TRBJ2-7; 7 nucleotides match TRBD1. The trim removed 4 bases at V and 2 bases at J, leaving 8 bases unmatched. The CDR3 is 15 residues long. The germline CDR1 and CDR2 sequences are MNHNY and SVGAGI (reference sequence). CDR3 DNA: TGTGCCAGCAGTTCCCATCCCGGGACAGCCTACGAGCAGTACTTC. This codes for CASSSHPGTAYEQYF.

The chain carries TRBV4-1 and TRBJ1-1, with D possibly being TRBD1 (5 bases). The CDR3 covers 15 residues. V shed 1 base and J shed 0 bases, with 9 bases lying between them. Per the germline V gene, CDR1 is MGHRA and CDR2 is YSYEKL. Here the CDR3 reads CASSQVPDMNTEAFF. The CDR3 region has the DNA TGCGCCAGCAGCCAAGTACCGGACATGAACACTGAAGCTTTCTTT.

The chain uses TRBV10-3 and TRBJ1-4; no clear D. The CDR3 is 13 residues long. Deletions cut 8 bases from V and 8 bases from J, with 15 bases between. The germline V gene encodes CDR1 ENHRY and CDR2 SYGVKD. The CDR3 DNA sequence: TGTGCCATCGGGTCTGAGCTAGGAGAAAAACTGTTTTTT. Protein sequence: CAIGSELGEKLFF.

The J gene is TRBJ2-3, the V gene TRBV9, with 10 bases matching TRBD2. Germline values: CDR1 SGDLS, CDR2 YYNGEE. This CDR3 is 15 amino acids long. The V gene end was trimmed by 0 bases and the J gene end by 6 bases; junction bases not matched to a gene: 4. The CDR3 reads CASSVASGSGDTQYF. The CDR3 region has the DNA TGTGCCAGCAGCGTAGCTAGCGGGAGCGGGGATACGCAGTATTTT.

This chain uses TRBV18 with TRBJ2-3; perhaps D is TRBD1 or TRBD2 (6 bases each). Germline V gene sequence: CDR1 KGHSH, CDR2 LQKENI. Trimming removed 3 bases at V and 4 bases at J, with 14 bases between. This CDR3 is 15 amino acids long. CDR3 region: CASSPAARGADTQYF. In DNA form, the CDR3 reads TGTGCCAGCTCACCCGCTGCGAGGGGGGCAGATACGCAGTATTTT.

The chain couples TRBV28 to TRBJ2-7; no firm D call. Germline CDR1 reads MDHEN; CDR2 reads SYDVKM. Deletions cut 3 bases from V and 4 bases from J, with 7 bases between. The CDR3 runs 12 residues. CDR3 coding DNA: TGTGCCAGCAGTTTCGAAGGTTACGAGCAGTACTTC. Translating gives CASSFEGYEQYF.

The gene calls are TRBV2 and TRBJ2-3; perhaps D is TRBD1 or TRBD2 (6 bases each). The V gene's germline CDR1 is SNHLY and CDR2 FYNNEI. V dropped 4 bases and J dropped 2 bases, with 22 bases sitting between them. This CDR3 contains 18 residues. CDR3 nucleotide sequence: TGTGCCAGCAGTGGAGTCCGGGGGCAGATTAGAACCACAGATACGCAGTATTTT. Protein sequence: CASSGVRGQIRTTDTQYF.

The chain uses TRBV6-5 and TRBJ2-7; possibly TRBD1 or TRBD2 for D (5 bases each). Germline CDR1 MNHEY, CDR2 SVGAGI. The ends were cut back, 8 bases at V and 5 bases at J, with 10 bases in the middle. There are 11 residues in the CDR3. The CDR3 region has the DNA TGTGCCAGCGCGAGGGGTAACGAGCAGTACTTC. Its protein product is CASARGNEQYF.

The chain carries TRBV6-5 and TRBJ1-5; D not resolved. Germline CDR1 and CDR2: MNHEY and SVGAGI. This CDR3 has 14 amino acids. The V end lost 0 bases, the J end lost 7 bases, and 10 bases lay between the germline ends. CDR3 DNA: TGTGCCAGCAGTTACTCTGGTGGCGTACAGCCCCAGCATTTT. Translated: CASSYSGGVQPQHF.

This chain links TRBV9 with TRBJ2-5; the D gene is possibly TRBD1 (6 bases). CDR1 and CDR2 (germline): SGDLS, YYNGEE. The CDR3 spans 16 residues. With 2 bases removed from V and 5 bases from J, the gap between germline ends came to 19 bases. In DNA form, the CDR3 reads TGTGCCAGCAGCGTCCGGTTACAGGGTGGCGGGGAGACCCAGTACTTC. It yields the protein CASSVRLQGGGETQYF.

This chain uses TRBV27 with TRBJ1-6; 8 bases are a match to TRBD1. This CDR3 is 16 amino acids long. Germline lookup yields CDR1 MNHEY and CDR2 SMNVEV (reference sequence). The V and J ends lost 2 bases and 9 bases, in that order; junction bases with no gene match: 9. CDR3 nucleotides: TGTGCCAGCAGTTTAGAAGGGGACAGGACTAGTTCACCCCTCCACTTT. It translates to CASSLEGDRTSSPLHF.

The DNA for the CDR3 is TGTGCCTGGAGTGTACGGTGGACAGGGGGTATCTACGAGCAGTACTTC. Amino acid sequence: CAWSVRWTGGIYEQYF. The J gene is TRBJ2-5, the V gene TRBV30; 10 positions agree with TRBD1. The J call is in doubt because the DNA end fits TRBJ2-7 better. The CDR3 totals 16 residues. Germline-derived CDR1 and CDR2 are GTSNPN and SVGIG (reference sequence).

Comments on this clone: The same CDR3 arises from other DNA sequences in this sample as well. This chain links TRBV4-2 with TRBJ2-7; D gene unclear. V was clipped by 0 bases and J by 6 bases, with 12 bases between them. The CDR3 contains 14 residues. CDR1 is LGHNA and CDR2 is YNFKEQ in the germline V gene. Written as DNA, the CDR3 is TGTGCCAGCAGCCAAGATGGGCGTCTTGGCGAGCAGTACTTC. Translated: CASSQDGRLGEQYF.

The chain is built from TRBV5-6 and TRBJ2-7; D possibly corresponds to TRBD2 (5 bases). This CDR3 comprises 15 residues. From germline, CDR1 is SGHDT and CDR2 YYEEEE. Deletions cut 2 bases from V and 3 bases from J, with 15 bases between. CDR3 loop: CASSLGSGAHYEQYF. In nucleotides, the CDR3 is TGTGCCAGCAGCTTAGGGAGCGGTGCCCACTACGAGCAGTACTTC.

The chain has TRBV5-1 and TRBJ2-2; D is undetermined. CDR3 size: 15 residues. Germline lookup yields CDR1 SGHRS and CDR2 YFSETQ. Trimming removed 5 bases at V and 2 bases at J, with 13 bases between. The CDR3 spells CASRTDPGNTGELFF. The CDR3 DNA follows: TGCGCCAGCAGGACGGACCCCGGAAACACCGGGGAGCTGTTTTTT.

The chain uses TRBV5-4 and TRBJ2-5; 15 nucleotides align to TRBD2. Germline-derived CDR1 and CDR2 are SGHNT and YYREEE (reference sequence). CDR3 size: 16 residues. V lost 4 bases, J lost 2 bases, and 3 bases stayed unmatched. The CDR3 DNA reads as TGTGCCAGCAGCATTGGGACTAGCGGGGGGCAAGAGACCCAGTACTTC. As protein: CASSIGTSGGQETQYF. Filled out from reference TRBV5-4 and TRBJ2-5, the complete variable domain reads ETGVTQSPTHLIKTRGQQVTLRCSSQSGHNTVSWYQQALGQGPQFIFQYYREEENGRGNFPPRFSGLQFPNYSSELNVNALELDDSALYLCASSIGTSGGQETQYFGPGTRLLVL.